The 21 T cell receptor beta chains below all came from one sample that was sequenced in a study of T-cell reconstitution after alpha-beta-depleted transplantation in children. Unique molecular identifiers were incorporated when the TCRbeta library was constructed. MiXCR, run by TCRdb on the PCR reads, gives a single entry per CDR3 protein. The sample includes about 110,000 distinct CDR3 sequences, approximately 6.4% of them seen just once. Sequenced material: PBMCs, mostly from graft donor cells, taken 360 days after TCRalphabeta/CD19-depleted stem cell transplant. Receptors originate from a male patient aged 2 to 10 who had a stem cell transplant for acute lymphoblastic leukemia, so the T cells may come from the graft donor.

This clonotype was detected many times. The CDR3 DNA follows: TGTGCCAGCGAGGGGGCTTTGGGCACCGGGGAGCTGTTTTTT. Protein: CASEGALGTGELFF. This rearrangement joins TRBV12-3 or TRBV12-4 to TRBJ2-2; 7 bases map to TRBD1. Losses at the gene ends were 8 bases for V and 4 bases for J; bases not matched to a gene: 7. This CDR3 has 14 residues.

This clonotype has ten or more counts. This sequence joins TRBV28 and TRBJ2-7, with 8 bases fitting TRBD2. Germline V lookup: CDR1 MDHEN, CDR2 SYDVKM. V lost 6 bases and J lost 3; bases outside the gene matches: 10. The CDR3 loop spans 15 amino acids. As DNA, the CDR3 is TGTGCCAGCAGCCTCTCGGGGGGGACGGACTACGAGCAGTACTTC. Protein product: CASSLSGGTDYEQYF.

This clonotype was counted between two and nine times. The chain has TRBV9 and TRBJ2-3; D possibly corresponds to TRBD1 (6 bases). Trimming pared 3 bases from V and 5 bases from J, leaving 7 bases between. The CDR3 length is 12 residues. CDR1 and CDR2 from the germline V gene are SGDLS and YYNGEE. The CDR3 region has the DNA TGTGCCAGCAGCGAGGGGGTAGATACGCAGTATTTT. This translates into CASSEGVDTQYF. Filled out from reference TRBV9 and TRBJ2-3, the complete variable domain reads DSGVTQTPKHLITATGQRVTLRCSPRSGDLSVYWYQQSLDQGLQFLIQYYNGEERAKGNILERFSAQQFPDLHSELNLSSLELGDSALYFCASSEGVDTQYFGPGTRLTVL.

This clonotype has more than one count but fewer than ten. The genes are TRBV4-3 and TRBJ1-2, with a possible D match to TRBD1 (6 bases). The CDR3 extends over 16 amino acids. Germline V CDR1 and CDR2: LGHNA, YSLEER. With 0 bases removed from V and 2 bases from J, the gap between germline ends came to 13 bases. CDR3 in amino acids: CASSQDPTGENYGYTF. CDR3 in DNA: TGCGCCAGCAGCCAAGATCCGACAGGCGAGAACTATGGCTACACCTTC.

This clonotype was counted ten times or more. The chain is built from TRBV5-5 and TRBJ2-7; D is perhaps TRBD1 or TRBD2 (5 bases each). Trimming stripped 1 base from V and 0 bases from J, with 11 bases between. The CDR3 totals 15 residues. Germline lookup yields CDR1 SGHKS and CDR2 YYEKEE (reference sequence). CDR3 DNA: TGTGCCAGCAGCTTGAGAGGGGCCAGCTCCTACGAGCAGTACTTC. Residues: CASSLRGASSYEQYF.

This clonotype was seen more than once but under ten times. The chain recombines TRBV3-1 with TRBJ1-3; D uncertain. This CDR3 has 15 residues. V lost 2 bases to trimming and J lost 4 bases, with 12 bases between them. Per the germline V gene, CDR1 is LGHDT and CDR2 is YNNKEL (reference sequence). The CDR3 nucleotides read TGTGCCAGCAGCCAACCCCCGGCAGTAGGAAACACCATATATTTT. This encodes CASSQPPAVGNTIYF.

This clonotype was detected many times. The rearrangement links TRBV4-2 to TRBJ1-4; no clear D gene. CDR3 length: 16 residues. Trimming took off 0 bases at V and 13 bases at J, with 21 bases between the two ends. CDR1 and CDR2 (germline): LGHNA, YNFKEQ. Written as DNA, the CDR3 is TGTGCCAGCAGCCAAGATGTGGCACGAGTCAATAATGGACTGTTTTTT. This codes for CASSQDVARVNNGLFF.

In its sample, this clonotype was seen many times. The J gene is TRBJ2-1, the V gene TRBV2; D gene uncertain. Germline CDR1 is SNHLY and CDR2 is FYNNEI. CDR3 length: 11 residues. The ends were cut back, 7 bases at V and 3 bases at J, with 4 bases in the middle. CDR3: CASTVYNEQFF. CDR3 nucleotides: TGTGCCAGCACCGTCTACAATGAGCAGTTCTTC.

At least ten counts were recorded for this clonotype. The chain has TRBV12-3 or TRBV12-4 and TRBJ2-2; a possible D gene is TRBD2 (6 bases). The CDR3 is 18 amino acids. The V and J ends lost 2 bases and 2 bases respectively, with 18 bases between them. CDR3 amino acids: CASSLSPLWRGNTGELFF. CDR3 in DNA: TGTGCCAGCAGTTTATCCCCCTTGTGGAGGGGCAACACCGGGGAGCTGTTTTTT.

Ten or more counts support this clonotype. V and J are TRBV5-4 and TRBJ2-5; 8 bases are a match to TRBD2. The CDR3 consists of 16 residues. V lost 4 bases, J lost 3 bases, and 11 bases stayed unmatched. CDR1 and CDR2 from the germline V gene are SGHNT and YYREEE (reference sequence). The CDR3 DNA follows: TGTGCCAGCAGCCCCTCACAAAGCGGGAGAGAAGAGACCCAGTACTTC. It codes for CASSPSQSGREETQYF. Variable domain in full (rest from reference TRBV5-4 and TRBJ2-5): ETGVTQSPTHLIKTRGQQVTLRCSSQSGHNTVSWYQQALGQGPQFIFQYYREEENGRGNFPPRFSGLQFPNYSSELNVNALELDDSALYLCASSPSQSGREETQYFGPGTRLLVL.

This clonotype was detected many times. The gene calls are TRBV12-3 or TRBV12-4 and TRBJ2-7, with D tentatively TRBD2 (5 bases). CDR3 length: 13 residues. V gave up 6 bases and J gave up 3 bases, with 12 bases separating them. CDR3 sequence reads: CASSPSPYYEQYF. The CDR3 bases are TGTGCCAGCAGCCCTAGCCCCTACTACGAGCAGTACTTC.

J is TRBJ2-7 and V is TRBV4-3; tentative D call: TRBD1 (6 bases). CDR1 LGHNA and CDR2 YSLEER come from the germline V gene. This CDR3 is built from 15 residues. The V end was cut by 0 bases, the J end by 3 bases, with 12 bases between. In nucleotides, the CDR3 is TGCGCCAGCAGCCAAGATCCCGGACAGTTCTACGAGCAGTACTTC. This translates into CASSQDPGQFYEQYF.

CDR3 in amino acids: CASSFPPGGAEQETQYF. The CDR3 region has the DNA TGTGCCAGCAGTTTCCCCCCCGGGGGGGCGGAGCAAGAGACCCAGTACTTC. The chain combines TRBV28 with TRBJ2-5; 8 bases line up with TRBD2. CDR1 and CDR2 (germline): MDHEN, SYDVKM. The trim removed 3 bases at V and 2 bases at J, leaving 11 bases unmatched. The CDR3 sequence is 17 residues long.

This chain uses TRBV11-2 with TRBJ1-2; no definite D call. The CDR3 is 12 residues long. CDR1 SGHAT and CDR2 FQNNGV come from the germline V gene. Trimming removed 1 base from V and 8 bases from J, with 8 bases in between. The CDR3 region is CASSLGPGGYTF. The CDR3 DNA sequence: TGTGCCAGCAGCTTAGGGCCGGGGGGCTACACCTTC.

This clonotype was recorded many times. V usage is TRBV4-3 and J usage is TRBJ2-7; TRBD1 matches at 11 bases. The V gene end was trimmed by 4 bases and the J gene end by 6 bases; junction bases not matched to a gene: 8. CDR3 length: 15 amino acids. Germline loops: CDR1 LGHNA, CDR2 YSLEER. CDR3 bases: TGCGCCAGCAGCCCAGTGGACAGGGGGCTAAGCGAGCAGTACTTC. This gives the protein CASSPVDRGLSEQYF.

This clonotype was detected only a few times. The DNA for the CDR3 is TGCGCCAGCAGCCAGGGGGCTTCTGAAGCTTTCTTT. This encodes CASSQGASEAFF. The V and J genes are TRBV4-3 and TRBJ1-1, with a tentative D call TRBD1 (6 bases). CDR1 LGHNA and CDR2 YSLEER come from the germline V gene. The CDR3 runs 12 residues. V lost 3 bases and J lost 6, with 8 bases in between.

Of note for this clonotype: A much larger clone is a single base away; this may be a read error. The chain links TRBV7-9 to TRBJ2-5; 9 bases line up with TRBD1. CDR1 is SEHNR and CDR2 is FQNEAQ in the germline V gene (reference sequence). The CDR3 covers 14 residues. As DNA, the CDR3 is TGTGCCAGCAGCCCTACAGGGGGCGAGAAGACCCGGTACTTC. Encoded protein: CASSPTGGEKTRYF.

The chain recombines TRBV6-5 with TRBJ2-1; D remains unclear. Deletions cut 0 bases from V and 10 bases from J, with 7 bases between. The CDR3 contains 12 residues. Per germline, CDR1 MNHEY and CDR2 SVGAGI. CDR3 sequence: CASSYSLGEQFF. CDR3 DNA sequence: TGTGCCAGCAGTTACTCTTTGGGGGAGCAGTTCTTC.

A note on this clonotype: Possible read error: a much larger clone is one base away. The chain links TRBV28 to TRBJ2-7, with D perhaps matching TRBD1 or TRBD2 (5 bases each). Germline CDR1 and CDR2: MDHEN and SYDVKM. V lost 6 bases to trimming and J lost 3 bases, with 18 bases between them. The CDR3 runs 15 residues. CDR3 sequence: CASSLSWGTDYEQYF. The CDR3 DNA follows: TGTGCCAGCAGCCTCTCGTGGGGGACGGACTACGAGCAGTACTTC. Supplemented by reference TRBV28 and TRBJ2-7, the full variable domain reads DVKVTQSSRYLVKRTGEKVFLECVQDMDHENMFWYRQDPGLGLRLIYFSYDVKMKEKGDIPEGYSVSREKKERFSLILESASTNQTSMYLCASSLSWGTDYEQYFGPGTRLTVT.

Ten or more counts support this clonotype. The chain joins TRBV9 to TRBJ2-5; 11 bases fit TRBD1. CDR1 and CDR2 (germline): SGDLS, YYNGEE. The CDR3 covers 15 residues. The V segment lost 0 bases and the J segment 4 bases; nucleotides outside the gene matches: 2. CDR3 nucleotide sequence: TGTGCCAGCAGCGTAGGGGACAGGGGGGGAGAGACCCAGTACTTC. Translation: CASSVGDRGGETQYF.

In its sample, this clonotype was seen many times. This chain connects TRBV27 to TRBJ2-7; D is undetermined. Germline V gives CDR1 MNHEY, CDR2 SMNVEV (reference sequence). The CDR3 totals 12 residues. Trimming took 4 bases from V and 7 from J, leaving 11 bases between them. The CDR3: CASSSTSGEQYF. The CDR3 DNA is TGTGCCAGCAGTTCCACCTCTGGGGAGCAGTACTTC.